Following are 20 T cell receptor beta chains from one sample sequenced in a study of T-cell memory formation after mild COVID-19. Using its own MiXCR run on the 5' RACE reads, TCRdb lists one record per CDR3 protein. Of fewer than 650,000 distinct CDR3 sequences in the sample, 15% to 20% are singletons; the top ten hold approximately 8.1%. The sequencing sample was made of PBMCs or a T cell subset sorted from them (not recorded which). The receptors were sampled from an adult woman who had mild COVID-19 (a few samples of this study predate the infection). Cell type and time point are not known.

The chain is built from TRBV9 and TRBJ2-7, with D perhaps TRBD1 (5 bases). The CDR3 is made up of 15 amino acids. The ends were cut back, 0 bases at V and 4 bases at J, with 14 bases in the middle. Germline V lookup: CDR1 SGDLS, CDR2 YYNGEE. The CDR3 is CASSVVPTGTYEQYF. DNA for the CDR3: TGTGCCAGCAGCGTAGTCCCCACAGGAACTTACGAGCAGTACTTC.

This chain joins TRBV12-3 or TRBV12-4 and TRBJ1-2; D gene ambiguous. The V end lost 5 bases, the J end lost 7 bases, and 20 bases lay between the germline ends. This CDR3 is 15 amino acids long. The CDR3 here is CASSTNTAPYGGYTF. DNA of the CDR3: TGTGCCAGCAGTACCAACACGGCTCCCTATGGTGGCTACACCTTC.

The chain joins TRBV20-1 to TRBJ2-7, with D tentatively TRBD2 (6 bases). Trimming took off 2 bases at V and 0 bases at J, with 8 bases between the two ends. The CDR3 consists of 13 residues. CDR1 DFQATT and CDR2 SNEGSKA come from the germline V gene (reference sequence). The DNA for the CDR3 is TGCAGTGCTAGATTCGGGAGCTCCTACGAGCAGTACTTC. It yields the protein CSARFGSSYEQYF.

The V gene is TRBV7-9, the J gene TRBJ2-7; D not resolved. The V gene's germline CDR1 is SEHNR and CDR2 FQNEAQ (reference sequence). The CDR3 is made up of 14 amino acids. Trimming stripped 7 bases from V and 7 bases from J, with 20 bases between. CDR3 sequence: CASIAPLGLGEQYF. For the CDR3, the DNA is TGTGCCAGCATTGCCCCCCTGGGGTTGGGTGAGCAGTACTTC.

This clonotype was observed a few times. The CDR3 here is CASGQREAFF. The DNA of the CDR3 is TGTGCCTCCGGACAGCGTGAAGCTTTCTTT. The chain links TRBV30 to TRBJ1-1; the D gene is possibly TRBD1 (6 bases). CDR3 size: 10 residues. V gave up 7 bases and J gave up 7 bases, with 10 bases separating them. Germline-derived CDR1 and CDR2 are GTSNPN and SVGIG (reference sequence). The whole variable domain, remainder taken from reference TRBV30 and TRBJ1-1, is SQTIHQWPATLVQPVGSPLSLECTVEGTSNPNLYWYRQAAGRGLQLLFYSVGIGQISSEVPQNLSASRPQDRQFILSSKKLLLSDSGFYLCASGQREAFFGQGTRLTVV.

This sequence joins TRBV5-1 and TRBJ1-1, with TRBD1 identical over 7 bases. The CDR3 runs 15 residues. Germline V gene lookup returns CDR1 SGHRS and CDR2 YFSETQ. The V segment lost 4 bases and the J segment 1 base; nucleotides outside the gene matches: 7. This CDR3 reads CASSTGQEGNTEAFF. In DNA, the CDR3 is TGCGCCAGCAGCACTGGACAGGAGGGGAACACTGAAGCTTTCTTT.

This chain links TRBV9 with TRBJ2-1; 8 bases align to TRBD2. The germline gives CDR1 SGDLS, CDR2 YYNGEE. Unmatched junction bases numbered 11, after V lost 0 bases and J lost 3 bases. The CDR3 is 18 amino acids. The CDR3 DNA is TGTGCCAGCAGCGTAGCGGTCTGGCGGGAGGCTAACTACAATGAGCAGTTCTTC. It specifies CASSVAVWREANYNEQFF. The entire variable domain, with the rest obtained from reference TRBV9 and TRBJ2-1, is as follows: DSGVTQTPKHLITATGQRVTLRCSPRSGDLSVYWYQQSLDQGLQFLIQYYNGEERAKGNILERFSAQQFPDLHSELNLSSLELGDSALYFCASSVAVWREANYNEQFFGPGTRLTVL.

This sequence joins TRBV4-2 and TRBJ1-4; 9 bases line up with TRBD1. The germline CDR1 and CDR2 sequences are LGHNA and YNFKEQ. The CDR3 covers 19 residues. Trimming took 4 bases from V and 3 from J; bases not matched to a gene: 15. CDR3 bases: TGTGCCAGCAGCCTCCTCAACCCGGGACAGGGCTACGCTAATGAAAAACTGTTTTTT. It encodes CASSLLNPGQGYANEKLFF.

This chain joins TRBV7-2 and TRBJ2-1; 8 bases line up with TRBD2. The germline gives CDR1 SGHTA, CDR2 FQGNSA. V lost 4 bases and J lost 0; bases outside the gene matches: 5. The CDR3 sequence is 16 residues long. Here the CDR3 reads CASSSGGASSYNEQFF. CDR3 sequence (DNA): TGTGCCAGCAGCTCCGGGGGGGCCAGCTCCTACAATGAGCAGTTCTTC.

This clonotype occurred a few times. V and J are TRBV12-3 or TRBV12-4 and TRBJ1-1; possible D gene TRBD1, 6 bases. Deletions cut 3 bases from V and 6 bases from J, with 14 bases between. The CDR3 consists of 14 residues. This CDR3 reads CASSFPTGRPEAFF. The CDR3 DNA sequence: TGTGCCAGCAGTTTCCCTACAGGGAGACCTGAAGCTTTCTTT.

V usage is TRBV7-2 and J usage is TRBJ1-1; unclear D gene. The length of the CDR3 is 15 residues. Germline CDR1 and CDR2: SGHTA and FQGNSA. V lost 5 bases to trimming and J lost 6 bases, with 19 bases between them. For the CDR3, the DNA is TGTGCCAGCAGCGACCTGGGGTGGGGTTTTCCTGAAGCTTTCTTT. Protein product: CASSDLGWGFPEAFF.

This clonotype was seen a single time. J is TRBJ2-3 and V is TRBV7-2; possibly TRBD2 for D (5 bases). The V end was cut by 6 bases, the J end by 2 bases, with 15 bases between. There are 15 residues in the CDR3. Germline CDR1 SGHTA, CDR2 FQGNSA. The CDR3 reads CASSPATGITDTQYF. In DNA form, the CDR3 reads TGTGCCAGCAGTCCGGCGACGGGGATCACAGATACGCAGTATTTT.

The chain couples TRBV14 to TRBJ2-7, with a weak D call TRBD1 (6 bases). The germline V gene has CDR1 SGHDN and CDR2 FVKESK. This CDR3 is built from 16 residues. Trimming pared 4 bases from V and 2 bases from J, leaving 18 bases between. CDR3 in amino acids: CASSPLGAGPTYEQYF. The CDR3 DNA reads TGTGCCAGCAGCCCACTGGGGGCAGGGCCTACCTACGAGCAGTACTTC. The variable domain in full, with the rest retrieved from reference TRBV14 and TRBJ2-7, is EAGVTQFPSHSVIEKGQTVTLRCDPISGHDNLYWYRRVMGKEIKFLLHFVKESKQDESGMPNNRFLAERTGGTYSTLKVQPAELEDSGVYFCASSPLGAGPTYEQYFGPGTRLTVT.

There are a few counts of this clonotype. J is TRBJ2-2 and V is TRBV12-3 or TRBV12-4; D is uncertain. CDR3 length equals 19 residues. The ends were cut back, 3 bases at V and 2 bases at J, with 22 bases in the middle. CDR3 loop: CASSFRVVRHRHNTGELFF. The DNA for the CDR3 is TGTGCCAGCAGTTTTCGAGTCGTCAGGCACCGACATAACACCGGGGAGCTGTTTTTT.

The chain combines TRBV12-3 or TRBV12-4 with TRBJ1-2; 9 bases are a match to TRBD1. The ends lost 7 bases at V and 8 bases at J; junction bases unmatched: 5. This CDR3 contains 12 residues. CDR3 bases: TGTGCCAGCAACTACAGGGGGCGCGGCTACACCTTC. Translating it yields CASNYRGRGYTF.

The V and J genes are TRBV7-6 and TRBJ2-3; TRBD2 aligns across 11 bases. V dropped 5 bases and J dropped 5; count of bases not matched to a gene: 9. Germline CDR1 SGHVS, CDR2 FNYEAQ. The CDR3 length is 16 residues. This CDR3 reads CASSPIAGGPQDTQYF. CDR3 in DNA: TGTGCCAGCAGCCCAATAGCGGGGGGGCCGCAAGATACGCAGTATTTT.

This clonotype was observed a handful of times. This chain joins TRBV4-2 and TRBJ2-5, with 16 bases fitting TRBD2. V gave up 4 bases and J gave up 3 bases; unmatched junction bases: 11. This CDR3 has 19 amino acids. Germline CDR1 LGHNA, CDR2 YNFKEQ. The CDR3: CASSRRWGLAGGLEETQYF. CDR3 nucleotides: TGTGCCAGCAGCCGCCGGTGGGGACTAGCGGGGGGGCTAGAAGAGACCCAGTACTTC.

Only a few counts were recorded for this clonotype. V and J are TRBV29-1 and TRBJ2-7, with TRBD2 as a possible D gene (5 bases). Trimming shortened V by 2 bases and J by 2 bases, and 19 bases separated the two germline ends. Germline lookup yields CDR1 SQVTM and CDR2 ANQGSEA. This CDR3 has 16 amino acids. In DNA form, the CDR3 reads TGCAGCGTTGAATACCCCGGCCCTAGCCGACCCTACGAGCAGTACTTC. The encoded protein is CSVEYPGPSRPYEQYF.

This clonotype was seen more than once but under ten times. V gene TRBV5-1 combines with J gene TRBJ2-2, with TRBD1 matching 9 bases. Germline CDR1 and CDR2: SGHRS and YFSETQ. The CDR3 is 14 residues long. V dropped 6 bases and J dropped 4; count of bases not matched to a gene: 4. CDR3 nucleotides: TGCGCCAGCACGGGACAGGGTGGCACCGGGGAGCTGTTTTTT. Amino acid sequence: CASTGQGGTGELFF.

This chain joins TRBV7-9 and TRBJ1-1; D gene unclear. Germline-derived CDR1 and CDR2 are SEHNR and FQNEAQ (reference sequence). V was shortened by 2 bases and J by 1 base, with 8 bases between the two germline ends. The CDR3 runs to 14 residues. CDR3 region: CASSLMPENTEAFF. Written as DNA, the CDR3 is TGTGCCAGCAGCTTAATGCCCGAGAACACTGAAGCTTTCTTT.